This T cell receptor (beta chain) was captured by sequencing in a study of OX40 agonist ivuxolimab in advanced cancers. Overall study: Patients assigned to dose escalation were diagnosed with hepatocellular carcinoma, melanoma, renal cell or head and neck cancer.

Clones were read by immunoSEQ multiplex PCR, and TCRdb kept only the in-frame ones, dropping some. The repertoire has over 70,000 clones, around nine tenths of them found once; the top ten carry 0.25% to 0.3%. With V trimmed by 4 bases and J by 2 bases, 2 bases remained unmatched. Germline V gives CDR1 KGHSH, CDR2 LQKENI. The CDR3 has 14 residues. Here the sequenced sample was CD4+ or CD8+ T cells sorted from blood, taken in a trial of the OX40 agonist ivuxolimab. The source is an adult with an advanced solid tumor such as melanoma, head and neck, liver or kidney cancer. The chain uses TRBV18 and TRBJ1-3, with 7 bases lining up with TRBD1. The CDR3 region has the DNA TGTGCCAGCTCACTGCAGGGGGCTGGAAACACCATATATTTT. Encoded protein: CASSLQGAGNTIYF.